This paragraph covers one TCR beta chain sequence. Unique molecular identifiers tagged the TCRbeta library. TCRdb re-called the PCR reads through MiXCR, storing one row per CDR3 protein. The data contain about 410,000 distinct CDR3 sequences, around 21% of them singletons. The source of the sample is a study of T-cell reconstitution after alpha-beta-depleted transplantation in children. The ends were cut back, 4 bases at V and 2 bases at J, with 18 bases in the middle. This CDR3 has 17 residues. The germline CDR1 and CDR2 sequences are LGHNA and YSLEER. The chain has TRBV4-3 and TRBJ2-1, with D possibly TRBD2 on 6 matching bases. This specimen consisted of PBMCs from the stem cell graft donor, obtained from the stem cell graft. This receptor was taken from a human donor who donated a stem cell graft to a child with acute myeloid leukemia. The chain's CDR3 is CASSRVSSGLTYNEQFF. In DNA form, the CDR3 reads TGCGCCAGCAGCCGAGTATCAAGCGGGCTCACCTACAATGAGCAGTTCTTC.